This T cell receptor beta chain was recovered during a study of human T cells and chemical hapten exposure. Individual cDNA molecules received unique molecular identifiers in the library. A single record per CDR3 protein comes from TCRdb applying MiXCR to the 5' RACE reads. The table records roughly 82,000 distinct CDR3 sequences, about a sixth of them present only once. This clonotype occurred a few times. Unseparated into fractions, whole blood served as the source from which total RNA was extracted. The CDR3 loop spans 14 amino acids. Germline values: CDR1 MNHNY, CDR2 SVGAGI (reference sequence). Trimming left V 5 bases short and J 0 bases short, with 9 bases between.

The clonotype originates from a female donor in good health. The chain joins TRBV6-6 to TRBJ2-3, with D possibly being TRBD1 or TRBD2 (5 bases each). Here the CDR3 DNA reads TGTGCCAGCAGTGCTCGGGACAGCACAGATACGCAGTATTTT. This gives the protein CASSARDSTDTQYF.